The 25 T cell receptor beta chains given below trace back to one sample, sequenced in a study of shared clonotypes between healthy human individuals. Profiled with immunoSEQ multiplex PCR; TCRdb holds only in-frame clones, not every one. The table has roughly 2.5 million clones, over 85% seen once; the top ten hold around 0.15%. The sample consisted of naive CD4+ T cells sorted from blood. Stated subset: CD45RA+ positively selected. These receptors were taken from a man aged 18 to 29 in good health.

CDR3 loop: CASITPSGRSNNEQFF. DNA of the CDR3: TGTGCCAGCATCACGCCCAGCGGGAGATCTAACAATGAGCAGTTCTTC. The chain employs TRBV21-1 and TRBJ2-1; TRBD2 was called by the table and not checked on the DNA. TRBV21-1 is labeled a pseudogene. The CDR3 is made up of 16 amino acids.

This clone was seen a single time. The chain uses TRBV7-2 and TRBJ2-7; maybe TRBD2 (6 bases). The V and J ends lost 2 bases and 1 base respectively, with 9 bases between them. The CDR3 spans 14 residues. Looked up from germline, CDR1 is SGHTA and CDR2 is FQGNSA. CDR3 region: CASSLWGDSYEQYF. The CDR3 nucleotides are TGTGCCAGCAGCTTATGGGGGGATTCCTACGAGCAGTACTTC.

This clone was observed a handful of times. V gene TRBV7-9 combines with J gene TRBJ1-1; 8 bases line up with TRBD1. This CDR3 comprises 14 residues. Unmatched junction bases numbered 3, after V lost 3 bases and J lost 3 bases. Germline V gene data show CDR1 as SEHNR and CDR2 as FQNEAQ (reference sequence). CDR3 DNA: TGTGCCAGCAGCTTGGGGGACAGGCACACTGAAGCTTTCTTT. It yields the protein CASSLGDRHTEAFF.

The chain is built from TRBV7-9 and TRBJ2-7, with D perhaps TRBD2 (6 bases). The CDR3 runs to 14 residues. CDR1 is SEHNR, CDR2 FQNEAQ, per germline (reference sequence). V lost 6 bases and J lost 2, with 14 bases in between. CDR3 DNA sequence: TGTGCCAGCAGTTCTCTTGCGGGACCCTACGAGCAGTACTTC. Protein sequence: CASSSLAGPYEQYF.

The chain links TRBV19 to TRBJ2-5; 8 bases agree with TRBD1. The CDR3 length is 13 residues. Germline trimming cut 7 bases from V and 4 bases from J; bases unmatched to any gene: 5. Per the germline V gene, CDR1 is LNHDA and CDR2 is SQIVND (reference sequence). CDR3 sequence (DNA): TGTGCCAGTACTCCAGGGGGCGGAGAGACCCAGTACTTC. Translating gives CASTPGGGETQYF.

The rearrangement uses TRBV4-3 and TRBJ1-6; 7 bases are shared with TRBD1. Germline V gives CDR1 LGHNA, CDR2 YSLEER. This CDR3 is 16 amino acids long. The junction had 3 bases not matched to a gene; V was cut back by 1 base and J by 3 bases. The CDR3 loop reads CASSQAGTVYNSPLHF. CDR3 sequence (DNA): TGCGCCAGCAGCCAAGCCGGGACAGTCTATAATTCACCCCTCCACTTT.

Regarding this clone: The sample contains more than one DNA sequence encoding this CDR3. DNA for the CDR3: TGCGCCAGCAGTGATGGGAATTCACCCCTCCACTTT. Its protein is CASSDGNSPLHF. This chain joins TRBV10-1 and TRBJ1-6; D remains unclear. The CDR3 totals 12 residues. Germline CDR1 reads WNHNN; CDR2 reads SYGVQD (reference sequence). V was cut by 3 bases and J by 7 bases, with 4 bases left in between.

The J gene is TRBJ1-3, the V gene TRBV5-1, with D perhaps matching TRBD1 (5 bases). Germline CDR1 reads SGHRS; CDR2 reads YFSETQ. This CDR3 has 15 amino acids. V lost 4 bases and J lost 8, with 19 bases in between. The CDR3, as DNA: TGCGCCAGCAGCCCACGCCGGGGCGCGGGGGACACCATATATTTT. This sequence encodes CASSPRRGAGDTIYF.

This rearrangement joins TRBV7-2 to TRBJ2-1, with 9 bases matching TRBD1. J gave up 4 bases and V 4 bases, and 14 bases lay outside the gene matches. The CDR3 runs to 18 residues. Germline V lookup: CDR1 SGHTA, CDR2 FQGNSA. The CDR3 region has the DNA TGTGCCAGCAGCTATAGGGACAGGGATTTAGGGAGTTACAATGAGCAGTTCTTC. Translated: CASSYRDRDLGSYNEQFF.

CDR3 protein: CASSLRAPGSYEQYF. CDR3 DNA sequence: TGTGCCAGCAGTCTCCGGGCCCCGGGGTCCTACGAGCAGTACTTC. The rearrangement joins TRBV6-6 to TRBJ2-7, with D perhaps matching TRBD2 (5 bases). CDR1 and CDR2 from the germline V gene are MNHNY and SVGAGI (reference sequence). CDR3 length: 15 amino acids. V lost 5 bases, J lost 1 base, and 15 bases lay in between.

The chain is built from TRBV2 and TRBJ2-7, with D hard to call. The CDR3 extends over 15 amino acids. V lost 4 bases and J lost 2, with 15 bases in between. The V gene's germline CDR1 is SNHLY and CDR2 FYNNEI. CDR3 sequence: CASSVFPQVPYEQYF. The CDR3 DNA follows: TGTGCCAGCAGTGTTTTCCCTCAGGTTCCCTACGAGCAGTACTTC.

The chain has TRBV7-2 and TRBJ2-2; 16 bases are a match to TRBD2. The CDR3 is 18 amino acids. Germline CDR1 reads SGHTA; CDR2 reads FQGNSA. J lost 4 bases, V lost 4 bases, and 6 bases had no gene match. CDR3 bases: TGTGCCAGCAGCTCGGGACTAGCGGGAGGGCTTAGCACCGGGGAGCTGTTTTTT. It encodes CASSSGLAGGLSTGELFF.

The genes are TRBV7-9 and TRBJ1-6; TRBD1 is a possible D gene (6 bases). The germline V and J ends were trimmed by 2 bases and 10 bases, with 15 bases remaining between them. From germline, CDR1 is SEHNR and CDR2 FQNEAQ (reference sequence). The CDR3 length is 15 residues. CDR3 nucleotide sequence: TGTGCCAGCAGCTTATCGACGAGGGGGGGGTCACCCCTCCACTTT. It encodes CASSLSTRGGSPLHF.

The gene calls are TRBV6-5 and TRBJ1-5; 9 bases are shared with TRBD1. V dropped 0 bases and J dropped 3; count of bases not matched to a gene: 3. Looked up from germline, CDR1 is MNHEY and CDR2 is SVGAGI. This CDR3 region has 16 residues. CDR3 DNA sequence: TGTGCCAGCAGTTACTCGAGGACAGGGGCCAATCAGCCCCAGCATTTT. Its translation: CASSYSRTGANQPQHF.

This chain connects TRBV5-4 to TRBJ2-7, with a tentative D call TRBD2 (5 bases). This CDR3 region has 15 residues. Trimming stripped 0 bases from V and 3 bases from J, with 13 bases between. Per germline, CDR1 SGHNT and CDR2 YYREEE (reference sequence). CDR3 bases: TGTGCCAGCAGCTTGGGTGGGAGTGGGTTCTACGAGCAGTACTTC. Its translation is CASSLGGSGFYEQYF.

The chain has TRBV10-3 and TRBJ1-4; no reliable D call. The CDR3 is 13 residues long. V shed 5 bases and J shed 5 bases, with 9 bases lying between them. CDR1 and CDR2 from the germline V gene are ENHRY and SYGVKD. The CDR3 here is CAISRGENEKLFF. The CDR3, as DNA: TGTGCCATCAGTCGCGGGGAAAATGAAAAACTGTTTTTT.

About this clone: Distinct nucleotide sequences in the sample also encode this CDR3. The gene calls are TRBV11-2 and TRBJ2-3; 8 bases align to TRBD1. Germline trimming cut 3 bases from V and 3 bases from J; bases unmatched to any gene: 2. This CDR3 has 14 amino acids. Germline V lookup: CDR1 SGHAT, CDR2 FQNNGV. Written as DNA, the CDR3 is TGTGCCAGCAGCTTTCAGGGGGCAACAGATACGCAGTATTTT. Protein product: CASSFQGATDTQYF.

To note about this clone: The same CDR3 can be traced to other DNA sequences in this sample. The chain is built from TRBV7-2 and TRBJ2-5; D is possibly TRBD1 (6 bases). The germline V and J ends were trimmed by 6 bases and 5 bases, with 10 bases remaining between them. The CDR3 runs 12 residues. The germline V gene encodes CDR1 SGHTA and CDR2 FQGNSA. The CDR3, as DNA: TGTGCCAGCAGTTCTACAGGGGAGACCCAGTACTTC. Residues: CASSSTGETQYF.

This clone was seen just once. This chain joins TRBV2 and TRBJ2-7; tentative D call: TRBD1 (6 bases). The V end was cut by 5 bases, the J end by 2 bases, with 13 bases between. This CDR3 spans 14 amino acids. Germline V CDR1 and CDR2: SNHLY, FYNNEI. CDR3 sequence: CASSFRTDTYEQYF. The CDR3 coding sequence is TGTGCCAGCAGTTTTCGGACAGACACCTACGAGCAGTACTTC.

Notes on this clone: Other nucleotide sequences in the sample specify the same CDR3. This sequence joins TRBV7-2 and TRBJ1-1; the D gene is possibly TRBD1 (5 bases). Germline CDR1 reads SGHTA; CDR2 reads FQGNSA. The CDR3 runs 14 residues. The V end lost 1 base, the J end lost 0 bases, and 6 bases lay between the germline ends. CDR3 residues: CASSLGTLNTEAFF. The CDR3 DNA is TGTGCCAGCAGCTTAGGGACACTGAACACTGAAGCTTTCTTT.

This chain uses TRBV10-3 with TRBJ2-2; weak D call: TRBD2 (5 bases). V was cut by 0 bases and J by 13 bases, with 12 bases left in between. The CDR3 extends over 13 amino acids. CDR1 is ENHRY and CDR2 is SYGVKD in the germline V gene. The CDR3 sequence: CAISESEAAGLFF. In DNA, the CDR3 is TGTGCCATCAGTGAGTCGGAGGCGGCAGGGCTGTTTTTT.

Details on this clone: This specimen includes other DNA sequences encoding the same CDR3. The chain combines TRBV7-2 with TRBJ1-5; D is ambiguous. Trimming stripped 2 bases from V and 4 bases from J, with 12 bases between. This CDR3 spans 15 amino acids. CDR1 is SGHTA and CDR2 is FQGNSA in the germline V gene. The CDR3 coding sequence is TGTGCCAGCAGCTTAACCGGGCCGGGAAATCAGCCCCAGCATTTT. This encodes CASSLTGPGNQPQHF.

This chain joins TRBV2 and TRBJ1-2, with D maybe TRBD1 (5 bases). Trimming left V 4 bases short and J 7 bases short, with 10 bases between. Per germline, CDR1 SNHLY and CDR2 FYNNEI. The CDR3 is 12 residues long. The CDR3 protein is CASSVSGAGYTF. In DNA form, the CDR3 reads TGTGCCAGCAGTGTTAGCGGGGCTGGCTACACCTTC.

The V and J genes are TRBV7-2 and TRBJ2-7; a possible D gene is TRBD2 (5 bases). This CDR3 is built from 11 residues. With 5 bases removed from V and 5 bases from J, the gap between germline ends came to 7 bases. Germline V gives CDR1 SGHTA, CDR2 FQGNSA. CDR3: CASSPGNEQYF. The CDR3 bases are TGTGCCAGCAGCCCCGGGAACGAGCAGTACTTC.

The J gene is TRBJ2-1, the V gene TRBV18; either TRBD1 or TRBD2 may supply D (6 bases each). CDR1 is KGHSH and CDR2 is LQKENI in the germline V gene. Trimming cost V 2 bases and J 4 bases, with 12 bases left between them. The CDR3 spans 15 residues. The DNA for the CDR3 is TGTGCCAGCTCACCAATCAGGGGAGGATACAATGAGCAGTTCTTC. It specifies CASSPIRGGYNEQFF.